This TCR beta chain was identified during a study of vaccination effects on CD4 cells after COVID-19. Viral peptide pool expansion of antigen-specific CD4+ T cells preceded sequencing in the ViraFEST assay. When around nine days of culture had elapsed, CD4+ T cells were isolated. Vaccine administered to participants consisted of two doses of either BNT162b2 or mRNA-1273. This clone was recorded only once. No antigen is known for it. Produced via immunoSEQ multiplex PCR; TCRdb's table is partial and in-frame only. Of 20,000 to 25,000 clones listed, 73% are singletons. The CDR3 runs 13 residues. V was pared by 1 base and J by 11 bases, with 7 bases of the junction left unmatched. Germline V gene lookup returns CDR1 SGHDN and CDR2 FVKESK.

The clonotype was recovered from a human donor who received a COVID-19 vaccine. Sequenced material: CD4+ T cells from PBMCs cultured with SARS-CoV-2 spike peptides, taken after COVID-19 vaccination. The gene calls are TRBV14 and TRBJ1-1, with TRBD1 identical over 7 bases. The DNA for the CDR3 is TGTGCCAGCAGCCAAGCGACAGGGTCCGGGGCTTTCTTT. It translates to CASSQATGSGAFF.